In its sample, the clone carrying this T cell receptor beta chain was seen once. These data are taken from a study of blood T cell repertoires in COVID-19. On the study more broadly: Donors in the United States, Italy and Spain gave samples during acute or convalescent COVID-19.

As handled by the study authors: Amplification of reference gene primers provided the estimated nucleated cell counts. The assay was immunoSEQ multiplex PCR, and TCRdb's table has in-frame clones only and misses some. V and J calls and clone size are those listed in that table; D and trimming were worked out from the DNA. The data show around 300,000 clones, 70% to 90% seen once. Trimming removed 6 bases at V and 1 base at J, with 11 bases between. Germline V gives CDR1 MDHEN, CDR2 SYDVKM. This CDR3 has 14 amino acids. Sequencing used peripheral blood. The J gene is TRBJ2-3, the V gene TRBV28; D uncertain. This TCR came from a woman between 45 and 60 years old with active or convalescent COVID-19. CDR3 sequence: CASRPGTGTDTQYF. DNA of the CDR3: TGTGCCAGCAGGCCAGGAACTGGCACAGATACGCAGTATTTT.